This T cell receptor (beta chain) stems from a study of blood T cell repertoires in COVID-19 (TCRdb year 2020). Notes on the research overall: The collaborator samples originated in the United States, Italy and Spain and spanned the acute and convalescent phases of COVID-19. The material from the prospective study consisted of cDNA or gDNA derived from T cells, B-cell-depleted T cells, or PBMCs. Deeply sampled blood TCRbeta repertoires from subjects exposed to, actively infected with, or recovered from COVID-19 were included in the dataset. The repertoires were released in a freely available public database intended as a resource for research on the immune response to SARS-CoV-2. The samples were drawn from the first 160 participants of the ongoing ImmuneRACE study and from some 1,300 subjects provided by 6 global collaborators. A de-identified subject ID, COVID-19 status, age in years and sex were almost always included in the sample metadata. Where available, HLA class I and class II types were obtained from metadata supplied by the sample provider rather than from assay-based typing.

This clone has just one count. The antigen it binds to is not known. The sample holds no much larger clone one base away, and base qualities are not on file. Each collaborating institution followed its own protocols to collect whole blood in K2EDTA tubes. For TCRbeta analysis, collaborators shipped samples in one of three forms: frozen whole blood, isolated PBMCs, or DNA extracted from either of those sample types. General conclusions and limits of the study: How much clinical and demographic metadata was included differed by source and by participant, and the metadata was provided uncurated.

Clipping removes 4 bases from V and 7 bases from J, with 16 as the unmatched junction base count. The CDR3 runs 17 amino acids, cysteine and phenylalanine included. Only the CDR3 DNA stays, 51 bases, in frame from base 1. CDR1 LGHNA and CDR2 YNFKEQ were looked up in the germline V gene. The immunoSEQ Assay, a bias-controlled multiplex PCR, was used to amplify TCRbeta CDR3 regions from genomic DNA. In the original analysis: Within the assay, amplification of reference gene primers was used to estimate how many nucleated cells each sample contained. Sequence reads were collapsed and filtered to measure the absolute abundance of every unique TCRbeta CDR3 rearrangement. For each sample, productive Simpson clonality was calculated by taking the square root of Simpson's diversity index across productive rearrangements. This is the immuneACCESS table as TCRdb keeps it, with only in-frame sequences that have V and J called. A part of the clones is gone; compared with another copy, unresolved V genes explain less than half, and the rest is unexplained. Clone size and the V and J calls come from that table; the DNA yielded D and trimming. Here the sample has about 300,000 clones; about 86% occur a single time. The top ten clones comprise about 1.2% of the sample.

The rearranged chain carries TRBV4-2 and TRBJ2-1, with 7 bases aligning to TRBD2. The sequence derives from a woman aged 50 to 60 with acute or convalescent COVID-19. The sample comprised peripheral blood. The nucleotide sequence is given as TGTGCCAGCAGCCCGCATGCGACTAGCTCGGGGAAAAATGAGCAGTTCTTC. Translated, this gives CASSPHATSSGKNEQFF.